This TCR beta chain was recovered during a study of blood T cell repertoires in COVID-19. Per the original data handling: Estimation of nucleated cell counts was performed using reference gene primer amplification. Clones were sequenced by immunoSEQ multiplex PCR, and TCRdb holds only the in-frame ones, with some missing. V and J calls and clone size are given by that table; D and trimming were obtained from the DNA. In the table there are some 310,000 clones, roughly 89% of which are singletons. The recovered donors of Cohort 3 showed two negative PCRs, clearance, or symptom resolution. Per germline, CDR1 LNHDA and CDR2 SQIVND (reference sequence). Trimming cost V 3 bases and J 14 bases, with 20 bases left between them. This CDR3 spans 15 amino acids.

The TCR sequence derives from a woman aged 30 to 39 who had recovered from COVID-19. The V call is TRBV19, the J call TRBJ1-6; D is undetermined. Sequencing was performed on PBMCs or T cells enriched from blood (not recorded which). The CDR3: CASSIEVGRVGTLHF. The CDR3 coding sequence is TGTGCCAGTAGTATCGAAGTGGGGAGAGTCGGAACCCTCCACTTT.